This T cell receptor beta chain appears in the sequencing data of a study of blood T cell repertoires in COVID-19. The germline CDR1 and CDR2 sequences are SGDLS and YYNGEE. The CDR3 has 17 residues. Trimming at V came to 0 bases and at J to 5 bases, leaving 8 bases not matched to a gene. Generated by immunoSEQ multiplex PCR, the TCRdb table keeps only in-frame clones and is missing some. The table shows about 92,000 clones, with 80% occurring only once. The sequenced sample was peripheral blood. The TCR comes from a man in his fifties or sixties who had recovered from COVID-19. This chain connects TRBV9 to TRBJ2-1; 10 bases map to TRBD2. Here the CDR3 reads CASSVGRGTSEDNEQFF. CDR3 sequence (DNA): TGTGCCAGCAGCGTAGGGAGGGGGACTAGCGAGGACAATGAGCAGTTCTTC.